The clone carrying this TCR beta chain was counted a few times. The record originates from a study of blood T cell repertoires in COVID-19. Background on the study: From the United States, Italy and Spain came samples of acute and convalescent COVID-19. In each case, the material was cDNA or gDNA derived from T cells, B-cell-depleted T cells, or PBMCs.

Germline V gene data show CDR1 as SNHLY and CDR2 as FYNNEI. CDR3 length: 15 residues. V was trimmed by 4 bases and J by 7 bases, leaving 19 bases between them. The authors' processing: Amplified reference gene primers provided the basis for estimating nucleated cell counts. Sequenced by immunoSEQ multiplex PCR; TCRdb stores in-frame clones only, minus some. The V and J calls and clone size come from that table; D and trimming were worked out from the DNA. The sample gives about 310,000 clones, roughly 91% of which show up once; 1% is in the top ten. V is TRBV2 and J is TRBJ1-2; D is perhaps TRBD1 (5 bases). The sample consisted of peripheral blood. The source of this sequence is a man between 45 and 60 years old with active or convalescent COVID-19. As DNA, the CDR3 is TGTGCCAGCAGTGGGAGGGACGGGTCGGTCGGTGGCTACACCTTC. This sequence encodes CASSGRDGSVGGYTF.